Given below is one TCR beta chain in context. Its antigen is currently unknown. The method was immunoSEQ multiplex PCR; TCRdb's version includes in-frame clones alone and lacks a portion of them. This table has 850,000 to 1,200,000 clones, about 80% appearing once. After removal of 6 bases from V and 5 bases from J, the junction contained 11 bases not matched to a gene. This CDR3 is 16 amino acids long. CDR1 and CDR2 from the germline V gene are SGHRS and YFSETQ. The data were obtained in a study of shared clonotypes between healthy human individuals. Study observations and caveats: Memory subsets generally showed smaller estimated richness than naive subsets did.

Donors comprised only Caucasian adults living in Nashville, Tennessee. CD4+ cells yielded CD45RA+ naive and CD45RA-negative memory subsets. Sequenced input: memory CD4+ T cells sorted from blood. Noted subset: CD45RA-negative fraction. The receptor comes from a man aged 18 to 29 in good health. The chain links TRBV5-1 to TRBJ2-5, with 12 bases identical to TRBD1. The CDR3, as DNA: TGCGCCAGCACCATCATTCCGGGACAGGGGGCCGAGACCCAGTACTTC. As protein: CASTIIPGQGAETQYF. The full variable domain, completed using reference TRBV5-1 and TRBJ2-5, is KAGVTQTPRYLIKTRGQQVTLSCSPISGHRSVSWYQQTPGQGLQFLFEYFSETQRNKGNFPGRFSGRQFSNSRSEMNVSTLELGDSALYLCASTIIPGQGAETQYFGPGTRLLVL.